Below, one TCR beta chain is given with its context. The target antigen is unknown. Clones were sequenced by immunoSEQ multiplex PCR, and TCRdb holds only the in-frame ones, with some missing. Of about 32,000 clones in the sample, 80% to 95% were seen once. The naive gate required viable CD3+CD4+ or CD3+CD8+ cells with CCR7+CD45RA+CD45RO-CD95-CD27+CD28+ phenotype. Peripheral blood was collected from the related graft donor on the marrow donation day. These data come from a study of T cells after posttransplantation cyclophosphamide. Study-wide points: Later post-transplant blood repertoires were often dominated by donor CD8+ memory clones. Skin or GI-infiltrating T cells shared few TRB sequences with blood. Recipient CMV seropositivity and CMV reactivation strongly tracked TRB clonality.

This sequence originates from a woman aged 55-75 years in good health, CMV-negative, and a related stem cell transplant donor. Sequencing used naive CD4+ T cells sorted from PBMCs.

CDR3 in DNA: TGTGCCAGCAGTTCACCGACAACTAGGATAGGTGAGCAGTTCTTC. Translating gives CASSSPTTRIGEQFF. This chain uses TRBV28 with TRBJ2-1; TRBD2 is a possible D gene (5 bases). The V gene's germline CDR1 is MDHEN and CDR2 SYDVKM. The CDR3 is 15 amino acids. Trimming left V 4 bases short and J 9 bases short, with 19 bases between.